In this sample, the clone carrying this T cell receptor (beta chain) turned up a few times. Its antigen is undetermined. V dropped 3 bases and J dropped 3 bases, with 13 bases sitting between them. This CDR3 contains 15 residues. Germline CDR1 reads SGHKS; CDR2 reads YYEKEE (reference sequence). The sample belongs to a study of T-cell memory formation after mild COVID-19. Findings of the study overall: Pre-infection memory contained some responding clones, which suggested that cross-reactive memory had joined. CD4+ contracting clones were mainly CM and EM; CD8+ ones, EMRA.

Each CDR3 protein gets one entry after TCRdb re-called the 5' RACE reads with MiXCR. The table records about 390,000 distinct CDR3 sequences, 21% of them present only once. The V gene is TRBV5-5, the J gene TRBJ1-5; D ambiguous. The clonotype was recovered from an adult woman who had mild COVID-19 (a few samples of this study predate the infection). Cell type and time point are not known. Material: PBMCs or a T cell subset sorted from them (not recorded which). The CDR3 DNA reads TGTGCCAGCAGCTCGGGGTTTGTTGACAATCAGCCCCAGCATTTT. Amino acid sequence: CASSSGFVDNQPQHF.